The T cell receptor beta chain described here comes from a study of blood T cell repertoires in COVID-19. Whole-study context: The origin of the acute and convalescent COVID-19 samples was the United States, Italy and Spain. T cells, B-cell-depleted T cells, or PBMCs supplied cDNA or gDNA.

Germline V gene sequence: CDR1 DFQATT, CDR2 SNEGSKA (reference sequence). This CDR3 is built from 13 residues. V lost 3 bases and J lost 5, with 14 bases in between. Per the authors' pipeline: Amplification of reference gene primers provided the estimated nucleated cell counts. Data came from immunoSEQ multiplex PCR; TCRdb stores just in-frame clones and leaves some out. Clonal size and the V and J genes are those of that table, whereas D and trimming came from the DNA. The sample records 85,000 to 110,000 clones, around 90% being singletons. The TCR originated in a woman of 80 years or more in a cohort sampled during active COVID-19. The rearrangement uses TRBV20-1 and TRBJ2-7; D tentatively fits TRBD1 or TRBD2 (7 bases each). Sequenced: peripheral blood. This chain's CDR3 is CSASGRGLNEQYF. CDR3 in DNA: TGCAGTGCTAGTGGGAGGGGGCTCAACGAGCAGTACTTC.